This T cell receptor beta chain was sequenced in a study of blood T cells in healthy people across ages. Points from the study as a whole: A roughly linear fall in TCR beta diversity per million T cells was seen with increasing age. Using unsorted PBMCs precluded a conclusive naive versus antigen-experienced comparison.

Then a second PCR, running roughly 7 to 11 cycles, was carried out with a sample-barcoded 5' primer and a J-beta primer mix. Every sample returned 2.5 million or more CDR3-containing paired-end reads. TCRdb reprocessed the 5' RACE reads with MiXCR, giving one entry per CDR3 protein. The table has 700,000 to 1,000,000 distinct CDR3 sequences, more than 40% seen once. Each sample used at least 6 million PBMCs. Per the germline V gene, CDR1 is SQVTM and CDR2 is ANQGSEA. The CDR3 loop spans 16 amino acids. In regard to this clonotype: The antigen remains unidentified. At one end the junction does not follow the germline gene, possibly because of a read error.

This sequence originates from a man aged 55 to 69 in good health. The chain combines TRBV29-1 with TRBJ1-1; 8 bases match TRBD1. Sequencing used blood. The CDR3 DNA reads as TGCAGCGTTGAAGGGATCCGACAGGGGCCGAACACCGAAGCTTTCTTT. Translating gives CSVEGIRQGPNTEAFF.